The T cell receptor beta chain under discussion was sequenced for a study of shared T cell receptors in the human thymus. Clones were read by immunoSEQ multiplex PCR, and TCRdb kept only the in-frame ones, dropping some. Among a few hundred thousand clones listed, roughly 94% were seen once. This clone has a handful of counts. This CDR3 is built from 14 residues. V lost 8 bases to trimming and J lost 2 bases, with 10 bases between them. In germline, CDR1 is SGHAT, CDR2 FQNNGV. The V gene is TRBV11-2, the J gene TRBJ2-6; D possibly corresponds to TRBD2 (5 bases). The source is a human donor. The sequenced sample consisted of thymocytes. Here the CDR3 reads CASGAGAGANVLTF. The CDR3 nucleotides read TGTGCCAGCGGTGCCGGGGCTGGGGCCAACGTCCTGACTTTC. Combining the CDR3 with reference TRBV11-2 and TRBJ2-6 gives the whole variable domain EAGVAQSPRYKIIEKRQSVAFWCNPISGHATLYWYQQILGQGPKLLIQFQNNGVVDDSQLPKDRFSAERLKGVDSTLKIQPAKLEDSAVYLCASGAGAGANVLTFGAGSRLTVL.